This paragraph covers one T cell receptor beta chain sequence. It has no known antigen specificity. The sample holds no much larger clone one base away, and base qualities are not on file. The entire amount of isolated RNA was reverse transcribed using the High Capacity cDNA Reverse Transcription Kit, so the sequenced TCRB transcripts were expressed ones. Naive, central memory and regulatory T cell samples underwent deep immunoSEQ sequencing, averaging about 3.57 million total reads per sample. After sorted cells were lysed in RLT buffer, RNA was extracted with DNase-treated RNeasy Micro or Mini kits, with the choice depending on cell number. Each cell subset was processed on its own to prevent cross-contamination, while patient and healthy donor samples were processed together. The immunoSEQ multiplex PCR was used to amplify TCRB sequences from cDNA, yielding 87-bp fragments that span the CDR3 region. The amplicons were sequenced using the Illumina HiSeq platform. On the study's bioinformatics: Synthetic template baselines were used to correct PCR bias computationally, reads within Hamming distance 2 were collapsed, and singletons that could not be merged were discarded. Reads were aligned to IMGT to assign V, D and J genes, CDR3 length, and insertions or deletions at six rearrangement sites. Within each subset, clonotype counts were normalized to sorted cell number, and only after that were true diversity and Gini coefficients computed with the tcR R package. The overlap coefficient, calculated on TCRB nucleotide sequences, was used to quantify repertoire sharing. Out-of-frame TCRB sequences from naive cells were analyzed as a proxy for the pre-selection repertoire. TCRdb took this table from immuneACCESS and kept in-frame rearrangements with V and J called. Such tables lack part of the clones; where checked against another copy, unresolved V genes explain under half of the gap, and the rest is unexplained. V and J calls plus clone size are reproduced from that table; the DNA served to infer D and trimming. The sample contains hundreds of thousands of clones, around 15% of them found a single time. The ten largest clones represent approximately 0.043% of the sample.

The data were obtained in a study of beta chain features in type 1 diabetes (dated by TCRdb to the late 2010s). Looking at the study overall: Mean age, gender distribution, total cell number and subset yield did not differ between patients and healthy donors. A total of approximately 100 million sorted cells were examined across all samples, and the number of cells per subset was strongly correlated with RNA yield. The study compared the TCRB repertoires of sorted circulating CD4+ T cell subsets in recently diagnosed type 1 diabetes patients with those in matched healthy donors. Whereas all 30 or so donors provided naive and central memory subsets, regulatory and stem cell-like memory subsets were isolated from just 8 patients and about eight healthy donors.

Results the study describes overall, beyond this receptor: Because the HLA sub-analyses included only small numbers of individuals, any influence of HLA type on TCRB rearrangement was left unresolved. In all four CD4+ subsets, TCRB CDR3 length was moderately but significantly shorter in type 1 diabetes patients. PCR may preferentially amplify shorter templates, but because patient and control samples were amplified and corrected together, any resulting skew would affect both groups equally. At VDJ recombination sites, patients with type 1 diabetes made fewer insertions and deleted more nucleotides, a pattern implying thymic rearrangement abnormalities. Because cDNA rather than genomic DNA was sequenced, highly expressing activated cells could have been over-represented, although no difference in activation and CD3 levels was found between groups. Naive, central memory and regulatory TCRB repertoires appeared to be more similar among patients than among healthy donors.

From each donor, a single peripheral blood sample of 100 to 150 mL on average was drawn into heparinised tubes. A BD FACSAria II was used to sort naive, central memory, regulatory and stem cell-like memory CD4+ T cells with a panel that included CD45RO, CCR7, CD25, CD127, CD95 and CD27. A purity above 95% was achieved for all sorted populations. PBMCs were separated immediately by Lymphoprep density gradient centrifugation and were stained directly, without being cultured. So that batch effects would be minimized, each experiment stained and sorted samples in pairs, pairing one healthy donor with one patient. The clonotype comes from a man aged 18-30 years with type 1 diabetes. The material sequenced was naive CD4+ T cells from blood. The intended sense of this specimen's cell subset or site label: true naive CD4+ T cells.

The DNA reads as follows: TGTGCCTGGAGTGGGGGACAGGGAGGAGGCTACACCTTC. Translated, it gives CAWSGGQGGGYTF. The chain is made from TRBV30 and TRBJ1-2; 9 central bases correspond to TRBD1. The CDR3 spans 13 residues, from the cysteine through the phenylalanine. The sequence is cut down to CDR3 DNA, 39 bases in frame from base 1. From the germline V gene (reference sequence), CDR1 is GTSNPN and CDR2 is SVGIG. Trimmed from V: 1 base; trimmed from J: 8 bases; junction bases lacking a gene match: 5.